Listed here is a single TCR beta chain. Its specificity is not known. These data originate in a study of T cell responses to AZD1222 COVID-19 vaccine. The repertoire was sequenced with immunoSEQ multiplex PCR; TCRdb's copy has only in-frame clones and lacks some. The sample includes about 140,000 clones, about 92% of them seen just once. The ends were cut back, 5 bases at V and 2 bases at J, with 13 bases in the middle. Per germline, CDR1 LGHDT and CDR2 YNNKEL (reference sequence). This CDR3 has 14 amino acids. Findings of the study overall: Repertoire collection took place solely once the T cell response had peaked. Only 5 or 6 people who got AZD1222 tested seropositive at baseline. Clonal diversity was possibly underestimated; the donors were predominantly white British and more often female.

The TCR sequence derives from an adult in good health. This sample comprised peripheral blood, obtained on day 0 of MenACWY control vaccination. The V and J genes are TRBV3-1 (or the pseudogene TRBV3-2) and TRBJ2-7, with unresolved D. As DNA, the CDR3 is TGTGCCAGCAGCGGCGAAGTTAAGCCCTACGAGCAGTACTTC. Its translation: CASSGEVKPYEQYF.